The 14 T cell receptor beta chains in this list originate from one sample, sequenced in a study of blood T cell repertoires in COVID-19. Measured with immunoSEQ multiplex PCR; TCRdb has only the in-frame clones, and not every one. The data show about half a million clones, roughly 89% seen once. Sequenced sample: peripheral blood. These receptors came from a young man with COVID-19, enrolled during active disease.

J is TRBJ2-2 and V is TRBV24-1; a weak D match, TRBD2 (5 bases). Germline V gene sequence: CDR1 KGHDR, CDR2 SFDVKD. CDR3 size: 16 residues. Trimming pared 3 bases from V and 6 bases from J, leaving 16 bases between. CDR3 protein: CATSDVTRSPAGELFF. As DNA, the CDR3 is TGTGCCACCAGTGATGTTACTAGATCCCCGGCCGGGGAGCTGTTTTTT.

The chain joins TRBV10-3 to TRBJ2-2; 8 positions match TRBD1. The V segment lost 4 bases and the J segment 1 base; nucleotides outside the gene matches: 2. Germline values: CDR1 ENHRY, CDR2 SYGVKD. The CDR3 loop spans 15 amino acids. This CDR3 is CAISGGTGNTGELFF. The CDR3, as DNA: TGTGCCATCAGTGGGGGGACAGGGAACACCGGGGAGCTGTTTTTT.

This clone was recorded once. The chain is built from TRBV7-3 and TRBJ2-1, with D unclear. Germline assignment: CDR1 SGHTA and CDR2 FQGTGA. V lost 3 bases to trimming and J lost 0 bases, with 9 bases between them. The CDR3 loop spans 15 amino acids. CDR3 protein: CASSLSRVSYNEQFF. CDR3 sequence (DNA): TGTGCCAGCAGCTTGTCGCGTGTCTCCTACAATGAGCAGTTCTTC.

V is TRBV30 and J is TRBJ2-1; a possible D gene is TRBD1 (6 bases). Trimming took off 2 bases at V and 9 bases at J, with 14 bases between the two ends. CDR3 length: 13 amino acids. The germline V gene encodes CDR1 GTSNPN and CDR2 SVGIG (reference sequence). The CDR3 DNA reads TGTGCCTGGAGTCCAATCCTAGGGGGTGAGCAGTTCTTC. Translation gives CAWSPILGGEQFF.

The V call is TRBV6-5, the J call TRBJ1-6; no reliable D call. CDR1 and CDR2 (germline): MNHEY, SVGAGI. The CDR3 length is 13 residues. V lost 10 bases and J lost 9, with 16 bases in between. This chain's CDR3 is CATERARGSPLHF. The CDR3 DNA is TGTGCCACTGAGAGGGCCCGGGGTTCACCCCTCCACTTT.

This chain joins TRBV6-6 and TRBJ1-6; the D is unclear. CDR1 and CDR2 from the germline V gene are MNHNY and SVGAGI (reference sequence). V gave up 2 bases and J gave up 8 bases, with 4 bases separating them. The CDR3 is made up of 12 amino acids. CDR3 loop: CASSYPDSPLHF. The CDR3 nucleotides are TGTGCCAGCAGTTACCCCGATTCACCCCTCCACTTT.

The genes are TRBV4-1 and TRBJ2-1, with 10 bases fitting TRBD2. Unmatched junction bases numbered 6, after V lost 4 bases and J lost 3 bases. The V gene's germline CDR1 is MGHRA and CDR2 YSYEKL. This CDR3 is 16 amino acids long. DNA for the CDR3: TGCGCCAGCAGCCGGTCTAGCGGGGGAGACTACAATGAGCAGTTCTTC. Its translation: CASSRSSGGDYNEQFF.

The chain carries TRBV7-3 and TRBJ2-3, with 7 bases matching TRBD2. This CDR3 region has 16 residues. Germline CDR1 reads SGHTA; CDR2 reads FQGTGA. V lost 5 bases to trimming and J lost 0 bases; unmatched junction nucleotides: 8. The CDR3 loop is CASSPLGGASTDTQYF. The CDR3 region has the DNA TGTGCCAGCAGCCCGCTGGGAGGGGCTAGCACAGATACGCAGTATTTT.

The genes are TRBV18 and TRBJ1-1; 8 bases map to TRBD1. Trimming took 3 bases from V and 8 from J; bases not matched to a gene: 5. The CDR3 is 13 residues long. Germline V gene lookup returns CDR1 KGHSH and CDR2 LQKENI. CDR3 DNA sequence: TGTGCCAGCTCACCCCAGCGGGACAGGGAAGCTTTCTTT. Its protein product is CASSPQRDREAFF.

The chain employs TRBV25-1 and TRBJ2-7; a possible D gene is TRBD2 (7 bases). CDR3 length equals 16 residues. From germline, CDR1 is MGHDK and CDR2 SYGVNS. Trimming left V 0 bases short and J 7 bases short, with 19 bases between. CDR3 sequence reads: CASSEYPQGRGGEQYF. The CDR3 coding sequence is TGTGCCAGCAGTGAATACCCCCAGGGGAGGGGCGGGGAGCAGTACTTC.

This chain connects TRBV7-3 to TRBJ1-3; weak D call: TRBD1 (5 bases). CDR3 length: 16 amino acids. Trimming stripped 1 base from V and 4 bases from J, with 14 bases between. Germline V CDR1 and CDR2: SGHTA, FQGTGA. The CDR3 here is CASSLNRPAYGNTIYF. CDR3 in DNA: TGTGCCAGCAGCTTAAACAGGCCGGCCTACGGAAACACCATATATTTT.

This clone was observed a single time. V usage is TRBV19 and J usage is TRBJ1-1; 7 positions agree with TRBD1. The CDR3 sequence is 14 residues long. V was pared by 4 bases and J by 4 bases, with 6 bases of the junction left unmatched. The germline CDR1 and CDR2 sequences are LNHDA and SQIVND (reference sequence). For the CDR3, the DNA is TGTGCCAGTAGTAACGGCAGGGGGACCACTGAAGCTTTCTTT. Its translation is CASSNGRGTTEAFF.

This chain links TRBV7-8 with TRBJ2-5; D is perhaps TRBD2 (6 bases). The V gene lost 5 bases and the J gene lost 8 bases, with 9 bases spanning the gap. CDR3 size: 11 residues. In germline, CDR1 is SGHVS, CDR2 FQNEAQ. The CDR3 reads CASSPGETQYF. The CDR3 nucleotides read TGTGCCAGCAGCCCGGGGGAAACCCAGTACTTC.

This chain connects TRBV14 to TRBJ1-1; D may be TRBD1 (5 bases). V was trimmed by 1 base and J by 6 bases, leaving 15 bases between them. Germline assignment: CDR1 SGHDN and CDR2 FVKESK. This CDR3 has 15 amino acids. For the CDR3, the DNA is TGTGCCAGCAGCCAAGGTACGACGGCCAGGGCTGAAGCTTTCTTT. Protein sequence: CASSQGTTARAEAFF.